One TCR beta chain is described in this entry. Germline values: CDR1 MNHEY, CDR2 SMNVEV (reference sequence). Trimming took 6 bases from V and 1 from J, leaving 4 bases between them. The CDR3 has 12 residues. Deep was the level used in running the assay. Assay: immunoSEQ multiplex PCR; the TCRdb copy retains only in-frame clones and omits some. Of about 600,000 clones in the sample, 97% were seen once. The data originate from a study of shared clonotypes between healthy human individuals. Overall study context: For every donor, three CD4 naive, three CD4 memory, two CD8 naive and one CD8 memory plates were used.

This chain joins TRBV27 and TRBJ1-5; D gene uncertain. Sequencing input: naive CD4+ T cells sorted from blood. As to subset: CD45RA+ positively selected. This receptor was identified in a woman aged 25 to 39 in good health. The CDR3 region has the DNA TGTGCCAGCAGCCCGAGCAATCAGCCCCAGCATTTT. Translating it yields CASSPSNQPQHF.